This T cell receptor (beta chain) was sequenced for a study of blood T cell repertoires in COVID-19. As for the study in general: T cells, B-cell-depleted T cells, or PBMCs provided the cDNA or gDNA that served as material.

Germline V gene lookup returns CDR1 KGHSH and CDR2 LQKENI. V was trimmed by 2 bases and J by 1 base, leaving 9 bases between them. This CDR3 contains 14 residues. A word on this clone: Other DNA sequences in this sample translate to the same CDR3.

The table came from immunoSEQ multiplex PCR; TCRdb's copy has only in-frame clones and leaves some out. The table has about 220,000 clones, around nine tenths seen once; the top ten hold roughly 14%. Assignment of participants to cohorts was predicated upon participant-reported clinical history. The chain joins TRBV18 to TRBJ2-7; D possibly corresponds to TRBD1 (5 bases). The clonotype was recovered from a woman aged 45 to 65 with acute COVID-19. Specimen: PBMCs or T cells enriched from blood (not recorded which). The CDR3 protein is CASSPFDSSYEQYF. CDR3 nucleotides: TGTGCCAGCTCACCATTTGACAGTTCCTACGAGCAGTACTTC.